The 3 T cell receptor beta chains listed next were all sequenced from one sample in a study of beta chain features in type 1 diabetes. Broader study findings: A moderate, significant TCRB CDR3 shortening appeared in type 1 diabetes across four CD4+ subsets.

These receptors' targets are unknown. The entirety of the isolated RNA underwent reverse transcription, so expressed TCRB transcripts were sequenced. TCRdb's table, derived via immunoSEQ multiplex PCR, lists solely in-frame clones and lacks some. The sample contains a few hundred thousand clones, around 13% of which appear only once. Sample: naive CD4+ T cells from blood. The receptors derive from a woman under 30 with type 1 diabetes.

This clone was picked up a small number of times. The chain is built from TRBV19 and TRBJ2-7, with 9 bases aligning to TRBD1. V dropped 4 bases and J dropped 1; count of bases not matched to a gene: 2. The CDR3 is made up of 14 amino acids. Germline CDR1 LNHDA, CDR2 SQIVND (reference sequence). This chain's CDR3 is CASSTTGGSYEQYF. The CDR3 DNA follows: TGTGCCAGTAGTACGACAGGGGGGTCCTACGAGCAGTACTTC.

This clone was found a few times. The CDR3 nucleotides are TGCGCCAGCAGCCACCGGGGACAGGGATTGGGCGAGCAGTACTTC. It is translated as CASSHRGQGLGEQYF. The chain combines TRBV4-1 with TRBJ2-7; TRBD1 aligns across 9 bases. The trim removed 3 bases at V and 6 bases at J, leaving 9 bases unmatched. CDR1 and CDR2 (germline): MGHRA, YSYEKL. The CDR3 spans 15 residues.

This clone was counted a few times. This chain links TRBV29-1 with TRBJ2-5; the match to TRBD2 covers 9 bases. This CDR3 has 14 amino acids. With 7 bases clipped from V and 1 base from J, the junction kept 7 bases outside the gene matches. Germline values: CDR1 SQVTM, CDR2 ANQGSEA. The CDR3 coding sequence is TGCAGCGCTCCTAGCGGGAAAAGCCAAGAGACCCAGTACTTC. This gives the protein CSAPSGKSQETQYF.